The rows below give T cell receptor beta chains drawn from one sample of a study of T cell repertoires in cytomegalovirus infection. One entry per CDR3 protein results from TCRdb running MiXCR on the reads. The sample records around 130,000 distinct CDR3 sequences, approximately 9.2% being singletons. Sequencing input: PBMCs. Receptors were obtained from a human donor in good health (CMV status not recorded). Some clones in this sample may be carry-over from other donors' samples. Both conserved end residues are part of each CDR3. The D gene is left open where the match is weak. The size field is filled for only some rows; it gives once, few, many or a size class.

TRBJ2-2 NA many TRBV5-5 TGTGCCAGCATGGGACTCCGGAACACCGGGGAGCTGTTTTTT CASMGLRNTGELFF
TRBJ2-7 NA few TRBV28 TGTGCCAGCAGTTTAAGGGACTGGAACTCCTACGAGCAGTACTTC CASSLRDWNSYEQYF
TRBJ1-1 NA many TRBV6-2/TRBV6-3 TGTGCCACTATAGGAGGAGACATTGGGATGAACACTGAAGCTTTCTTT CATIGGDIGMNTEAFF
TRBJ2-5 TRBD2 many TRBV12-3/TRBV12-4 TGTGCCAGCAGTTTAATTAGCGGGGTCCAAGAGACCCAGTACTTC CASSLISGVQETQYF
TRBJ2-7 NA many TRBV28 TGTGCCAGCAGTTCCCCCACAACCTACGAGCAGTACTTC CASSSPTTYEQYF
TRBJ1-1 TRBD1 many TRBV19 TGTGCCAGTGGGACTTCACAGGGGAACTCGGACAACACTGAAGCTTTCTTT CASGTSQGNSDNTEAFF
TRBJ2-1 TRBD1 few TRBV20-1 TGCAGTGCCCGGCACCAGACAGGGTACCATGAGCAGTTCTTC CSARHQTGYHEQFF
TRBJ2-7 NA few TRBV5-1 TGCGCCAGCAGCTTTACGAATCCCTCCTACGAGCAGTACTTC CASSFTNPSYEQYF
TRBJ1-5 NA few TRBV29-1 TGCAGCGTTGAGGAGGGACTGGGGCCCCAGCATTTT CSVEEGLGPQHF
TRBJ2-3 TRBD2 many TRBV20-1 TGCAGTGGGGAGGCCAGCGGGGGCGTAGATACGCAGTATTTT CSGEASGGVDTQYF
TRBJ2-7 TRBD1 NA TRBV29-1 TGCAGCGTTGATGGGCTGGGACAGGGATCCTCCTACGAGCAGTACTTC CSVDGLGQGSSYEQYF
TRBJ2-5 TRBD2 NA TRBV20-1 TGCAGTGCTATCAAGGGACTAGCGGGGGGCAAACAAGAGACCCAGTACTTC CSAIKGLAGGKQETQYF
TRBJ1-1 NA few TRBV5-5 TGTGCCAGCAGCTTTGACACGAACACTGAAGCTTTCTTT CASSFDTNTEAFF
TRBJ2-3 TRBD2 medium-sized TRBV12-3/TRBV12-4 TGTGCCAGCAGTACGACTAGCGGGGGGGCCACAGATACGCAGTATTTT CASSTTSGGATDTQYF
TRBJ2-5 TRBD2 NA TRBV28 TGTGCCAGCAGTCTTGACCTAGCGGGGGGGCAAGAGACCCAGTACTTC CASSLDLAGGQETQYF
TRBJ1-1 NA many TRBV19 TGTGCCAGTAGCCCCGACGGGGGGAACACTGAAGCTTTCTTT CASSPDGGNTEAFF
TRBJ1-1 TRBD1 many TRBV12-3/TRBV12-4 TGTGCCAGCACCTCACAGGGGAGGCCTGAAGCTTTCTTT CASTSQGRPEAFF
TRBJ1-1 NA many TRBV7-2 TGTGCCAGCAGCTTACGCCAGATGAACACTGAAGCTTTCTTT CASSLRQMNTEAFF
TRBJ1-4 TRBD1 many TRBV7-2 TGTGCCAGCAGCTTAGGGGACAGGGAAGGTGAAAAACTGTTTTTT CASSLGDREGEKLFF
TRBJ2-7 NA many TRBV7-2 TGTGCCAGCAGCCCTGGGGGGGGGCTCTACGAGCAGTACTTC CASSPGGGLYEQYF
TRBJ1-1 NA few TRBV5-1 TGCGCCAGCAGCTCGCCGGGGGTTGAAGCTTTCTTT CASSSPGVEAFF
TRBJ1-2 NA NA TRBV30 TGTGCCTGGAGCACAAAAGGGAGCTATGGCTACACCTTC CAWSTKGSYGYTF
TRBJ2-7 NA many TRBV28 TGTGCCAGCAGCAACTACCCGGGCCGGGACTCCCACTACGAGCAGTACTTC CASSNYPGRDSHYEQYF
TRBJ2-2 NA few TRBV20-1 TGCAGTGCTAGAACAGGGTCCACCGGGGAGCTGTTTTTT CSARTGSTGELFF
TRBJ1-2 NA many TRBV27 TGTGCCAGCAGTTTGTCGGGGAACCTCTATGGCTACACCTTC CASSLSGNLYGYTF
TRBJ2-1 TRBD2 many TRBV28 TGTGCCAGCAGTTTACCTAGCGGGGGGGCCTATGACAATGAGCAGTTCTTC CASSLPSGGAYDNEQFF
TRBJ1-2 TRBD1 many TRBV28 TGTGCCAGCACCTCCCCCGGGACAGGGAGAGGGGCTAACTATGGCTACACCTTC CASTSPGTGRGANYGYTF
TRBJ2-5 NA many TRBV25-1 TGTGCCAGCAGTGAATTGTCGTCTCTGGAGACCCAGTACTTC CASSELSSLETQYF
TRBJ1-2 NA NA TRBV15 TGTGCCACCAGCAGAGTAGCTTTGAGTTACTATGGCTACACCTTC CATSRVALSYYGYTF
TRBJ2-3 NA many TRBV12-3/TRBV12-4 TGTGCCAGCCTACGGGACTCACAGGGGGATACGCAGTATTTT CASLRDSQGDTQYF
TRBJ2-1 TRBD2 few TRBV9 TGTGCCAGCAGCGTAAGTTCGGTAGCGGGGGGTTTTGAGCAGTTCTTC CASSVSSVAGGFEQFF
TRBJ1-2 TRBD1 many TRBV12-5 TGTGCTAGTGGTTTCACAGGGGGAGGCTATGGCTACACCTTC CASGFTGGGYGYTF
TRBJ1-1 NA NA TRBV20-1 TGCAGTGCTAGGGGGGGGATAGTCACTGAAGCTTTCTTT CSARGGIVTEAFF
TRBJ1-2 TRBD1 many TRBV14 TGTGCCAGCAGCCATTTTGGGACAGGGGAACACTATGGCTACACCTTC CASSHFGTGEHYGYTF
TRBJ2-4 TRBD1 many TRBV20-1 TGCAGTGCTAGACCTCCGGCCTTCGGGACCGGGACAGGGGGTCGAGCCAAAAACATTCAGTACTTC CSARPPAFGTGTGGRAKNIQYF
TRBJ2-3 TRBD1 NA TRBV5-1 TGCGCCAGCAGCGACGGACAGGGGCTTTCAGATACGCAGTATTTT CASSDGQGLSDTQYF
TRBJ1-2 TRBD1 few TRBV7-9 TGTGCCAGCAGCCTGGGACAGGGGGCTGTTTATGGCTACACCTTC CASSLGQGAVYGYTF